These 9 T cell receptor beta chains share one sample of origin, sequenced in a study of blood T cell repertoires in COVID-19. The assay was immunoSEQ multiplex PCR, and TCRdb's table has in-frame clones only and misses some. The sample has a few hundred thousand clones, around 86% seen once. The specimen sequenced was peripheral blood. All receptors derive from a man aged 35-49 years who had recovered from COVID-19.

The genes are TRBV7-2 and TRBJ2-5; TRBD1 might be the D (5 bases). Germline V CDR1 and CDR2: SGHTA, FQGNSA. This CDR3 contains 11 residues. V shed 5 bases and J shed 5 bases, with 6 bases lying between them. The DNA of the CDR3 is TGTGCCAGCAGCCCAGGGGAGACCCAGTACTTC. Translation: CASSPGETQYF.

This rearrangement joins TRBV5-1 to TRBJ2-6; 11 positions agree with TRBD1. V lost 4 bases and J lost 0; bases outside the gene matches: 3. Germline V CDR1 and CDR2: SGHRS, YFSETQ. There are 17 residues in the CDR3. The CDR3 is CASSAGQGASGANVLTF. The DNA of the CDR3 is TGCGCCAGCAGCGCTGGACAGGGGGCCTCTGGGGCCAACGTCCTGACTTTC.

The genes are TRBV11-2 and TRBJ2-1; D unclear. The CDR3 has 15 amino acids. CDR1 is SGHAT, CDR2 FQNNGV, per germline. Trimming stripped 2 bases from V and 0 bases from J, with 8 bases between. The CDR3 protein is CASSLNWLSYNEQFF. DNA of the CDR3: TGTGCCAGCAGCTTAAATTGGCTCTCCTACAATGAGCAGTTCTTC.

This chain uses TRBV7-6 with TRBJ2-7, with D unresolved. The CDR3 has 14 amino acids. Looked up from germline, CDR1 is SGHVS and CDR2 is FNYEAQ. The V end was cut by 0 bases, the J end by 4 bases, with 10 bases between. The CDR3: CASSLASHGYEQYF. As DNA, the CDR3 is TGTGCCAGCAGCTTAGCCAGTCACGGGTACGAGCAGTACTTC.

This chain connects TRBV6-6 to TRBJ1-4; no clear D gene. Trimming pared 6 bases from V and 7 bases from J, leaving 12 bases between. The length of the CDR3 is 13 residues. CDR1 and CDR2 (germline): MNHNY, SVGAGI (reference sequence). The CDR3 reads CASRPPDSEKLFF. The CDR3 DNA is TGTGCCAGCAGACCCCCGGACTCTGAAAAACTGTTTTTT.

The V and J genes are TRBV20-1 and TRBJ1-5, with D possibly being TRBD1 (5 bases). Trimming shortened V by 5 bases and J by 7 bases, and 15 bases separated the two germline ends. CDR1 and CDR2 from the germline V gene are DFQATT and SNEGSKA (reference sequence). This CDR3 spans 13 amino acids. The CDR3 sequence is CSARGRAGQPQHF. CDR3 in DNA: TGCAGTGCTCGTGGCAGGGCAGGACAGCCCCAGCATTTT.

The V call is TRBV5-1, the J call TRBJ2-5; D unclear. The CDR3 spans 13 residues. Trimming removed 1 base at V and 3 bases at J, with 7 bases between. CDR1 and CDR2 (germline): SGHRS, YFSETQ. CDR3 in amino acids: CASSLRVKETQYF. The CDR3 region has the DNA TGCGCCAGCAGCTTGCGTGTAAAAGAGACCCAGTACTTC.

J is TRBJ2-2 and V is TRBV3-1 (or the pseudogene TRBV3-2); no definite D call. The V end was cut by 4 bases, the J end by 2 bases, with 11 bases between. This CDR3 has 15 amino acids. Germline V gene data show CDR1 as LGHDT and CDR2 as YNNKEL (reference sequence). The CDR3 coding sequence is TGTGCCAGCAGCCCGTGGGCAGTCAACACCGGGGAGCTGTTTTTT. Translation gives CASSPWAVNTGELFF.

Only one count was recorded for this clone. DNA for the CDR3: TGTGCCAGCAGTGAATGGGGAGGACAGGGGCTAACTGGGGCCAACGTCCTGACTTTC. Translated: CASSEWGGQGLTGANVLTF. The chain employs TRBV6-1 and TRBJ2-6; TRBD1 aligns across 9 bases. The CDR3 is 19 residues long. V gave up 2 bases and J gave up 2 bases; unmatched junction bases: 10. Germline CDR1 and CDR2: MNHNS and SASEGT.